This entry lists 13 T cell receptor beta chains sequenced from one sample in a study of beta chain features in type 1 diabetes. Overall study findings and caveats: TCRB CDR3 length was moderately but significantly reduced in all four CD4+ subsets of Type 1 diabetes patients.

Their target antigens are unknown. Sequenced material consisted of expressed TCRB transcripts (all of the isolated RNA was reverse transcribed). Here immunoSEQ multiplex PCR was the method, and the copy in TCRdb shows in-frame clones only, minus some. The sample carries approximately 260,000 clones, around 20% recorded once. Sequencing was carried out using naive CD4+ T cells from blood. The receptors come from a woman aged 40 to 55 with type 1 diabetes.

The chain employs TRBV5-6 and TRBJ2-1; tentatively, D is TRBD2 (6 bases). Trimming took 2 bases from V and 4 from J, leaving 13 bases between them. The germline gives CDR1 SGHDT, CDR2 YYEEEE. The CDR3 is 15 residues long. CDR3 loop: CASSFMQRGYNEQFF. The CDR3 region has the DNA TGTGCCAGCAGCTTTATGCAACGGGGGTACAATGAGCAGTTCTTC.

The chain uses TRBV11-2 and TRBJ1-2, with D hard to call. V was cut by 5 bases and J by 6 bases, with 19 bases left in between. The germline V gene has CDR1 SGHAT and CDR2 FQNNGV. The CDR3 contains 15 residues. CDR3 nucleotides: TGTGCCAGCAGCCCCCTCAAACATGCGGGAGATGGCTACACCTTC. Encoded protein: CASSPLKHAGDGYTF. The full variable domain, rest sourced from reference TRBV11-2 and TRBJ1-2, is EAGVAQSPRYKIIEKRQSVAFWCNPISGHATLYWYQQILGQGPKLLIQFQNNGVVDDSQLPKDRFSAERLKGVDSTLKIQPAKLEDSAVYLCASSPLKHAGDGYTFGSGTRLTVV.

The chain recombines TRBV4-3 with TRBJ1-5, with D unresolved. This CDR3 spans 16 amino acids. CDR1 and CDR2 (germline): LGHNA, YSLEER. V was shortened by 0 bases and J by 3 bases, with 12 bases between the two germline ends. Here the CDR3 DNA reads TGCGCCAGCAGCCAAGATCACGGTCGCCCCAATCAGCCCCAGCATTTT. This translates into CASSQDHGRPNQPQHF.

This sequence joins TRBV27 and TRBJ1-1; D gene ambiguous. Germline CDR1 reads MNHEY; CDR2 reads SMNVEV (reference sequence). The CDR3 runs 14 residues. Trimming shortened V by 3 bases and J by 11 bases, and 19 bases separated the two germline ends. The CDR3 region has the DNA TGTGCCAGCAGTTTCGAACAGAACCTTCGGACTGCTTTCTTT. As protein: CASSFEQNLRTAFF.

The J gene is TRBJ2-1, the V gene TRBV9; 8 bases agree with TRBD1. V lost 2 bases, J lost 4 bases, and 11 bases stayed unmatched. The CDR3 consists of 17 residues. Germline loops: CDR1 SGDLS, CDR2 YYNGEE. The chain's CDR3 is CASSVTFGQGGYNEQFF. CDR3 nucleotides: TGTGCCAGCAGCGTCACCTTTGGACAGGGTGGGTACAATGAGCAGTTCTTC.

V and J are TRBV5-1 and TRBJ2-3; 8 bases are shared with TRBD2. Germline CDR1 SGHRS, CDR2 YFSETQ. V gave up 3 bases and J gave up 3 bases; unmatched junction bases: 9. CDR3 size: 16 residues. CDR3 residues: CASSSTVAGLTDTQYF. DNA for the CDR3: TGCGCCAGCAGCTCGACTGTAGCGGGGTTAACAGATACGCAGTATTTT.

The gene calls are TRBV28 and TRBJ2-1; weak D call: TRBD1 (6 bases). CDR1 and CDR2 (germline): MDHEN, SYDVKM. Trimming removed 10 bases at V and 6 bases at J, with 16 bases between. The CDR3 contains 13 residues. The CDR3: CAILPGQSNEQFF. The CDR3 DNA reads TGTGCCATTCTTCCTGGACAGTCCAATGAGCAGTTCTTC.

This clone appeared once. This chain connects TRBV7-2 to TRBJ1-5, with TRBD1 identical over 7 bases. The CDR3 totals 14 residues. The germline V gene has CDR1 SGHTA and CDR2 FQGNSA. J was trimmed by 0 bases and V by 5 bases; bases with no gene match: 1. CDR3 sequence reads: CASSRDSSNQPQHF. DNA for the CDR3: TGTGCCAGCAGCCGGGACAGTAGCAATCAGCCCCAGCATTTT.

Turning to this clone: Relative to the germline gene, one junction end is altered; a read error may explain this. The rearrangement uses TRBV7-2 and TRBJ2-5; possible D gene TRBD1, 5 bases. The CDR3 length is 15 residues. Germline V lookup: CDR1 SGHTA, CDR2 FQGNSA. CDR3 DNA sequence: TGTGCCAGCAGCTCCGGACACTGGTACCAAGAGACCCATTACTTC. Protein product: CASSSGHWYQETHYF.

This clone was counted a few times. The chain recombines TRBV2 with TRBJ1-2; maybe TRBD1 (5 bases). Germline CDR1 SNHLY, CDR2 FYNNEI. The V gene lost 6 bases and the J gene lost 3 bases, with 17 bases spanning the gap. The CDR3 is 15 residues long. This CDR3 reads CASSSPGGGDYGYTF. The CDR3 coding sequence is TGTGCCAGCAGCTCCCCGGGGGGGGGTGACTATGGCTACACCTTC.

J is TRBJ1-2 and V is TRBV6-4, with D perhaps TRBD1 (6 bases). Germline CDR1 reads MRHNA; CDR2 reads SNTAGT. Trimming took 0 bases from V and 7 from J, leaving 15 bases between them. The CDR3 runs 15 residues. The CDR3 DNA reads TGTGCCAGCAGTGACTCGACAACAGGGTACGGTGGCTACACCTTC. It encodes CASSDSTTGYGGYTF.

The gene calls are TRBV28 and TRBJ2-5; 8 bases are a match to TRBD2. V lost 3 bases and J lost 4; bases outside the gene matches: 10. The CDR3 runs 16 residues. The V gene's germline CDR1 is MDHEN and CDR2 SYDVKM. The DNA for the CDR3 is TGTGCCAGCAGTTTGGCTAAAGGGACTAGAGGAGAGACCCAGTACTTC. It yields the protein CASSLAKGTRGETQYF.

The sample holds a few counts of this clone. The genes are TRBV29-1 and TRBJ2-3; 7 nucleotides match TRBD2. This CDR3 has 15 amino acids. V dropped 0 bases and J dropped 0; count of bases not matched to a gene: 3. Germline CDR1 reads SQVTM; CDR2 reads ANQGSEA. CDR3 sequence: CSVEDVRGSTDTQYF. DNA for the CDR3: TGCAGCGTTGAAGATGTGCGGGGGAGCACAGATACGCAGTATTTT.